Below, 27 T cell receptor beta chains from the same sample are listed, as sequenced in a study of cytomegalovirus exposure and HLA in healthy donors. Vbeta (60) and Jbeta (13) primers were used in the PCR. TCRdb's table, derived via immunoSEQ multiplex PCR, lists solely in-frame clones and lacks some. The table shows about 120,000 clones, with roughly four fifths occurring only once. Sequencing used PBMCs. Source of these receptors: a man aged 40-49 years in good health and CMV-seronegative.

The rearrangement uses TRBV13 and TRBJ2-1; D unclear. CDR3 length: 15 residues. V gave up 2 bases and J gave up 4 bases, with 12 bases separating them. Germline V gene sequence: CDR1 PRHDT, CDR2 FYEKMQ (reference sequence). The CDR3 spells CASSLRLTEYNEQFF. CDR3 in DNA: TGTGCCAGCAGCTTAAGGTTGACGGAGTACAATGAGCAGTTCTTC.

The chain combines TRBV9 with TRBJ2-7; D may be TRBD2 (5 bases). The germline CDR1 and CDR2 sequences are SGDLS and YYNGEE. Trimming took 0 bases from V and 5 from J, leaving 12 bases between them. The CDR3 runs 14 residues. Here the CDR3 DNA reads TGTGCCAGCAGCGTAGGTCCGGTCGGGGACGAGCAGTACTTC. This codes for CASSVGPVGDEQYF.

CDR3 DNA: TGCAGCGCTAGGACAGGGGCGACCTATGGCTACACCTTC. It encodes CSARTGATYGYTF. The gene calls are TRBV29-1 and TRBJ1-2; TRBD1 aligns across 9 bases. CDR1 is SQVTM and CDR2 is ANQGSEA in the germline V gene. With 7 bases clipped from V and 4 bases from J, the junction kept 7 bases outside the gene matches. This CDR3 has 13 residues.

The CDR3 spells CASSHRETGNEQFF. For the CDR3, the DNA is TGTGCCAGCAGCCACCGCGAAACAGGGAATGAGCAGTTCTTC. The chain has TRBV4-2 and TRBJ2-1; tentatively, D is TRBD1 (6 bases). The germline gives CDR1 LGHNA, CDR2 YNFKEQ. CDR3 length equals 14 residues. Trimming stripped 3 bases from V and 7 bases from J, with 13 bases between.

The chain couples TRBV2 to TRBJ2-1; 11 bases are shared with TRBD2. V was clipped by 7 bases and J by 4 bases; unmatched bases: 3. Per germline, CDR1 SNHLY and CDR2 FYNNEI. The CDR3 covers 14 residues. In DNA, the CDR3 is TGTGCCAGCATGGGACTAGCGGAGTACAATGAGCAGTTCTTC. Its protein is CASMGLAEYNEQFF. Supplemented by reference TRBV2 and TRBJ2-1, the full variable domain reads EPEVTQTPSHQVTQMGQEVILRCVPISNHLYFYWYRQILGQKVEFLVSFYNNEISEKSEIFDDQFSVERPDGSNFTLKIRSTKLEDSAMYFCASMGLAEYNEQFFGPGTRLTVL.

V is TRBV5-6 and J is TRBJ1-1, with a weak D call TRBD1 (5 bases). CDR3 length: 17 amino acids. Germline V CDR1 and CDR2: SGHDT, YYEEEE. With 1 base removed from V and 4 bases from J, the gap between germline ends came to 20 bases. DNA of the CDR3: TGTGCCAGCAGCTTGCCTGGACGCCTCCCAAGGGGCACTGAAGCTTTCTTT. This translates into CASSLPGRLPRGTEAFF.

The CDR3 region has the DNA TGTGCCAGCAGCCTCCATATCGTCGGCAATGAGCAGTTCTTC. It encodes CASSLHIVGNEQFF. The chain carries TRBV5-8 and TRBJ2-1, with D unclear. Germline V CDR1 and CDR2: SGHTS, YDEGEE. The CDR3 consists of 14 residues. Trimming shortened V by 4 bases and J by 6 bases, and 14 bases separated the two germline ends.

The chain uses TRBV18 and TRBJ1-5; TRBD1 matches 7 bases. The CDR3 sequence is 14 residues long. Germline V gene lookup returns CDR1 KGHSH and CDR2 LQKENI. Trimming at V came to 5 bases and at J to 11 bases, leaving 12 bases not matched to a gene. Written as DNA, the CDR3 is TGTGCCAGCTCATCACAGGGGTCCCCTCGATCCCAGCATTTT. Amino acid sequence: CASSSQGSPRSQHF.

The chain couples TRBV30 to TRBJ1-3, with 7 bases identical to TRBD1. This CDR3 spans 17 amino acids. Trimming took 4 bases from V and 0 from J; bases not matched to a gene: 12. Germline lookup yields CDR1 GTSNPN and CDR2 SVGIG (reference sequence). The CDR3, as DNA: TGTGCCTGGAAACAGGGGCGCCGGGGCCTCTCTGGAAACACCATATATTTT. Translated, it gives CAWKQGRRGLSGNTIYF.

This chain uses TRBV2 with TRBJ1-2, with D unclear. CDR3 size: 13 residues. The germline gives CDR1 SNHLY, CDR2 FYNNEI. V gave up 6 bases and J gave up 0 bases, with 8 bases separating them. DNA of the CDR3: TGTGCCAGCAGAGATAGAGCTAACTATGGCTACACCTTC. Translating gives CASRDRANYGYTF.

This clone appeared a single time. This sequence joins TRBV7-8 and TRBJ2-1, with unresolved D. This CDR3 is built from 12 residues. The V and J ends lost 0 bases and 10 bases respectively, with 7 bases between them. The germline V gene has CDR1 SGHVS and CDR2 FQNEAQ. This CDR3 reads CASSLASREQFF. The CDR3 coding sequence is TGTGCCAGCAGCTTAGCTTCGAGGGAGCAGTTCTTC.

Many counts were recorded for this clone. The V and J genes are TRBV11-3 and TRBJ1-1; a weak D match, TRBD1 (6 bases). The CDR3 extends over 15 amino acids. Trimming left V 5 bases short and J 5 bases short, with 18 bases between. Germline CDR1 reads SGHNT; CDR2 reads YENEEA. CDR3 nucleotide sequence: TGTGCCAGCAGCCCCCAGGGGAACGATGGAACTGAAGCTTTCTTT. Its protein product is CASSPQGNDGTEAFF.

The chain is built from TRBV4-3 and TRBJ2-7; 7 nucleotides align to TRBD2. This CDR3 region has 14 residues. The trim removed 1 base at V and 6 bases at J, leaving 6 bases unmatched. CDR1 LGHNA and CDR2 YSLEER come from the germline V gene. The CDR3 sequence: CASSQVSWGGEQYF. In DNA, the CDR3 is TGCGCCAGCAGCCAAGTAAGCTGGGGGGGCGAGCAGTACTTC.

V gene TRBV15 combines with J gene TRBJ2-7; unclear D gene. Trimming removed 0 bases from V and 6 bases from J, with 9 bases in between. Germline values: CDR1 LNHNV, CDR2 YYDKDF (reference sequence). The CDR3 extends over 13 amino acids. The CDR3 sequence is CATSREQVGEQYF. As DNA, the CDR3 is TGTGCCACCAGCAGAGAGCAGGTTGGCGAGCAGTACTTC.

V and J are TRBV28 and TRBJ2-1; the D is unclear. CDR1 is MDHEN, CDR2 SYDVKM, per germline. V was cut by 7 bases and J by 0 bases, with 10 bases left in between. CDR3 length equals 14 residues. The CDR3 protein is CASTFPGSYNEQFF. CDR3 coding DNA: TGTGCCAGCACCTTCCCGGGCTCCTACAATGAGCAGTTCTTC.

This clone was counted only a few times. This sequence joins TRBV30 and TRBJ2-7; TRBD1 matches at 10 bases. There are 14 residues in the CDR3. Germline V gene lookup returns CDR1 GTSNPN and CDR2 SVGIG (reference sequence). Losses at the gene ends were 2 bases for V and 6 bases for J; bases not matched to a gene: 7. DNA for the CDR3: TGTGCCTGGAGTTACGACAGGGGGCGTGGCGAGCAGTACTTC. It yields the protein CAWSYDRGRGEQYF.

The chain uses TRBV4-3 and TRBJ2-7; TRBD2 matches at 10 bases. Germline V lookup: CDR1 LGHNA, CDR2 YSLEER. The CDR3 runs to 15 residues. J was trimmed by 6 bases and V by 0 bases; bases with no gene match: 5. CDR3 amino acids: CASSQEQREGGEQYF. The CDR3 DNA is TGCGCCAGCAGCCAAGAGCAGCGGGAGGGCGGCGAGCAGTACTTC.

The rearrangement links TRBV18 to TRBJ2-1, with 10 bases matching TRBD2. This CDR3 region has 17 residues. The junction had 14 bases not matched to a gene; V was cut back by 3 bases and J by 9 bases. Germline lookup yields CDR1 KGHSH and CDR2 LQKENI. The CDR3 nucleotides read TGTGCCAGCTCACCCATCGGCACGAGCGGGAGGGCAGTTGAGCAGTTCTTC. This codes for CASSPIGTSGRAVEQFF. Filled out from reference TRBV18 and TRBJ2-1, the complete variable domain reads NAGVMQNPRHLVRRRGQEARLRCSPMKGHSHVYWYRQLPEEGLKFMVYLQKENIIDESGMPKERFSAEFPKEGPSILRIQQVVRGDSAAYFCASSPIGTSGRAVEQFFGPGTRLTVL.

The chain couples TRBV4-1 to TRBJ2-5; D remains ambiguous. Looked up from germline, CDR1 is MGHRA and CDR2 is YSYEKL. The ends were cut back, 1 base at V and 7 bases at J, with 10 bases in the middle. This CDR3 region has 13 residues. The CDR3 protein is CASSQVPSVTQYF. The CDR3 DNA is TGCGCCAGCAGCCAAGTGCCGTCGGTGACCCAGTACTTC.

V gene TRBV5-1 combines with J gene TRBJ2-3, with 7 bases matching TRBD2. The CDR3 covers 15 residues. Germline V lookup: CDR1 SGHRS, CDR2 YFSETQ. V trimming: 2 bases; J trimming: 0 bases; junction bases outside the gene matches: 3. Here the CDR3 DNA reads TGCGCCAGCAGCTTAGCGGGGCCTAGCACAGATACGCAGTATTTT. Residues: CASSLAGPSTDTQYF.

The chain couples TRBV13 to TRBJ2-5, with 10 bases fitting TRBD1. The CDR3 is 17 amino acids. With 5 bases clipped from V and 4 bases from J, the junction kept 13 bases outside the gene matches. The V gene's germline CDR1 is PRHDT and CDR2 FYEKMQ (reference sequence). Here the CDR3 reads CASSMPGQGTIGETQYF. Here the CDR3 DNA reads TGTGCCAGCAGCATGCCGGGACAGGGGACTATCGGAGAGACCCAGTACTTC.

J is TRBJ2-1 and V is TRBV15; D might be TRBD1 (5 bases). This CDR3 comprises 17 residues. The germline V gene encodes CDR1 LNHNV and CDR2 YYDKDF (reference sequence). Deletions cut 0 bases from V and 0 bases from J, with 12 bases between. CDR3 DNA sequence: TGTGCCACCAGCAGAGAAATGGGGCGGATCTCCTACAATGAGCAGTTCTTC. This translates into CATSREMGRISYNEQFF.

J is TRBJ2-3 and V is TRBV2, with 8 bases aligning to TRBD2. CDR3 size: 16 residues. V dropped 2 bases and J dropped 0; count of bases not matched to a gene: 4. CDR1 and CDR2 (germline): SNHLY, FYNNEI. CDR3 residues: CASSERIAGSTDTQYF. CDR3 bases: TGTGCCAGCAGTGAAAGGATAGCGGGGAGCACAGATACGCAGTATTTT.

The chain combines TRBV18 with TRBJ1-1; D is uncertain. Germline CDR1 reads KGHSH; CDR2 reads LQKENI. The V end was cut by 4 bases, the J end by 2 bases, with 5 bases between. The CDR3 spans 12 residues. The CDR3 spells CASSLINTEAFF. The CDR3, as DNA: TGTGCCAGCTCACTAATCAACACTGAAGCTTTCTTT.

There are a few counts of this clone. The V and J genes are TRBV6-1 and TRBJ2-2; 11 nucleotides line up with TRBD2. The CDR3 length is 14 residues. CDR1 is MNHNS and CDR2 is SASEGT in the germline V gene. V lost 6 bases, J lost 5 bases, and 2 bases stayed unmatched. The CDR3 DNA reads as TGTGCCAGCAGGACTAGCGGGGAGACCGGGGAGCTGTTTTTT. Amino acid sequence: CASRTSGETGELFF.

The chain recombines TRBV7-2 with TRBJ1-6, with D uncertain. V was shortened by 5 bases and J by 8 bases, with 10 bases between the two germline ends. The germline gives CDR1 SGHTA, CDR2 FQGNSA. The CDR3 totals 13 residues. The CDR3 sequence is CASSPNRDSPLHF. The DNA of the CDR3 is TGTGCCAGCAGCCCCAATCGGGATTCACCCCTCCACTTT.

This clone showed up just a few times. The chain has TRBV4-3 and TRBJ1-5, with no clear D. V dropped 0 bases and J dropped 6 bases, with 6 bases sitting between them. The length of the CDR3 is 13 residues. Germline V gene data show CDR1 as LGHNA and CDR2 as YSLEER. CDR3 nucleotide sequence: TGCGCCAGCAGCCAAGACGAGGGTCAGCCCCAGCATTTT. It translates to CASSQDEGQPQHF.